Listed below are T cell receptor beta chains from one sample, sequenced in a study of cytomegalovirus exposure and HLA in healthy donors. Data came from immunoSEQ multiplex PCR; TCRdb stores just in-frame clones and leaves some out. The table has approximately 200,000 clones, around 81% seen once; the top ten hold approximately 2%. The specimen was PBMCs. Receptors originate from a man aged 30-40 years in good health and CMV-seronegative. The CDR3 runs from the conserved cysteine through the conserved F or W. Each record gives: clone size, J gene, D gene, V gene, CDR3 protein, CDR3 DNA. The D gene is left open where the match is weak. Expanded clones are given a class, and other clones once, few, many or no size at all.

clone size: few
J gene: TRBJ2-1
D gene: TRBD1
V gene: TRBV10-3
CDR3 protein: CAISESRDREVNEQFF
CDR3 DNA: TGTGCCATCAGTGAGTCGAGGGACAGGGAGGTCAATGAGCAGTTCTTC

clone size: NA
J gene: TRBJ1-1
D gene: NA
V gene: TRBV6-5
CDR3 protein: CASSYQPTNTEAFF
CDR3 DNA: TGTGCCAGCAGTTACCAACCGACAAACACTGAAGCTTTCTTT

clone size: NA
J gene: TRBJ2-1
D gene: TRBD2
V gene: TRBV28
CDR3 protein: CAAGGGSSGDNEQFF
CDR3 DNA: TGTGCCGCGGGAGGAGGGTCTAGCGGCGACAATGAGCAGTTCTTC

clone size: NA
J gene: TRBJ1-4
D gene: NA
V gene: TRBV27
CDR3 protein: CASSFAGGSEKLFF
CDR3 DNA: TGTGCCAGCAGTTTCGCGGGGGGAAGCGAAAAACTGTTTTTT

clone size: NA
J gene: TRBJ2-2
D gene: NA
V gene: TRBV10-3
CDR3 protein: CAIIEDRNTGELFF
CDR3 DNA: TGTGCCATCATAGAGGACAGGAACACCGGGGAGCTGTTTTTT

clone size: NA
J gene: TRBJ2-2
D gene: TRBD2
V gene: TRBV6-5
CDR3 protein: CASKLAGFHGELFF
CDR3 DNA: TGTGCCAGCAAATTAGCGGGGTTTCACGGGGAGCTGTTTTTT

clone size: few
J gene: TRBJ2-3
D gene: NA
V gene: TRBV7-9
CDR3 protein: CASSLDSSSTDTQYF
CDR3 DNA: TGTGCCAGCAGCTTAGACAGCTCTAGCACAGATACGCAGTATTTT

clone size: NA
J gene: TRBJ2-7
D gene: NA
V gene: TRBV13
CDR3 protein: CASSLGRLTYEQYF
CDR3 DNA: TGTGCCAGCAGCTTAGGGCGATTAACCTACGAGCAGTACTTC

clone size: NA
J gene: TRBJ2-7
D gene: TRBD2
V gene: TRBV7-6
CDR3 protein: CASSLGVTSEMSYEQYF
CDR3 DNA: TGTGCCAGCAGCTTAGGGGTTACTAGCGAGATGTCCTACGAGCAGTACTTC

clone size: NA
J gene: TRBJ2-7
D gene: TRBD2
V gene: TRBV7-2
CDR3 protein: CASRVSAGGSLGSYF
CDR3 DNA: TGTGCCAGCAGGGTGAGTGCTGGCGGGAGTCTAGGGTCCTACTTC

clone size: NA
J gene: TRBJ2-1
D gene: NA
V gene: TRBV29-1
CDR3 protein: CSVRPPPRKVYEQFF
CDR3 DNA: TGCAGCGTTCGGCCCCCTCCGAGGAAGGTCTATGAGCAGTTCTTC

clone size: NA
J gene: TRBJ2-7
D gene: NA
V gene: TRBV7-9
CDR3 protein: CASSPAGPPPYEQYF
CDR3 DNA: TGTGCCAGCAGCCCCGCGGGTCCTCCTCCCTACGAGCAGTACTTC

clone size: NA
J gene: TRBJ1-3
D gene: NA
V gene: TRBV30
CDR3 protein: CAWSQDNSGNTIYF
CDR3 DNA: TGTGCCTGGAGTCAGGACAACTCTGGAAACACCATATATTTT

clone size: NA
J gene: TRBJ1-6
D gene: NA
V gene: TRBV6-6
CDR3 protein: CASSYSWQGNSPLHF
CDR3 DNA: TGTGCCAGCAGTTACTCTTGGCAGGGGAATTCACCCCTCCACTTT

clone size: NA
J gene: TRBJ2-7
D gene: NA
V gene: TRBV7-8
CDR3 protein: CASSFTADTYEQYF
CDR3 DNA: TGTGCCAGCAGCTTCACAGCAGATACCTACGAGCAGTACTTC

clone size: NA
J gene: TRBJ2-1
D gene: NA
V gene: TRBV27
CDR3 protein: CASTSGRSSYNEQFF
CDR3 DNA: TGTGCCAGCACCTCCGGAAGGAGCTCCTACAATGAGCAGTTCTTC

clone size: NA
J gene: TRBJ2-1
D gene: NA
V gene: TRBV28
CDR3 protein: CASSPHPRREQFF
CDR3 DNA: TGTGCCAGCAGTCCCCACCCCCGTAGAGAGCAGTTCTTC

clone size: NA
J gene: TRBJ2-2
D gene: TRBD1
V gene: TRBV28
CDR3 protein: CASQEGARGTGELFF
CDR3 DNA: TGTGCCAGCCAAGAGGGGGCCCGAGGCACCGGGGAGCTGTTTTTT

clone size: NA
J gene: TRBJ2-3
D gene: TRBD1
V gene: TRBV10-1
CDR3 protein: CASSENPRGDTQYF
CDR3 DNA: TGCGCCAGCAGTGAGAATCCCAGGGGGGATACGCAGTATTTT

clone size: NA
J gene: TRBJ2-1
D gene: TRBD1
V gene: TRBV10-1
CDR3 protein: CASSDSGTGHNEQFF
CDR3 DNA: TGCGCCAGCAGTGACTCCGGGACAGGTCACAATGAGCAGTTCTTC

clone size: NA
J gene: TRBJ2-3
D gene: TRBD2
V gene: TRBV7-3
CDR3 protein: CASSLMLAGGTDTQYF
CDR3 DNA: TGTGCCAGCAGCTTAATGTTAGCGGGAGGCACAGATACGCAGTATTTT

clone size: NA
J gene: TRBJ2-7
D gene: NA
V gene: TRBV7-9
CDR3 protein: CASARQGLSYEQYF
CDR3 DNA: TGTGCCAGCGCACGGCAGGGTTTATCCTACGAGCAGTACTTC

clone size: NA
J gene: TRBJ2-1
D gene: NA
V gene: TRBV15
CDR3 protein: CATSRERVSSYNEQFF
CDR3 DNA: TGTGCCACCAGCAGAGAGCGGGTGAGCTCCTACAATGAGCAGTTCTTC

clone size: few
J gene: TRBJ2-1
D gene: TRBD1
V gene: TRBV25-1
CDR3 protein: CASSESADREFYNEQFF
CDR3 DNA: TGTGCCAGCAGTGAATCCGCGGACAGGGAATTCTACAATGAGCAGTTCTTC

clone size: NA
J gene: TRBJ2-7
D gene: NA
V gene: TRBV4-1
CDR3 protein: CASSQASDLYEQYF
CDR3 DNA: TGCGCCAGCAGCCAAGCGTCCGACTTATACGAGCAGTACTTC

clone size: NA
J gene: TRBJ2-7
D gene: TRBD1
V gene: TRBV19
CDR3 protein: CASSRGQLTYEQYF
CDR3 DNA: TGTGCCAGTAGTAGGGGACAGCTAACCTACGAGCAGTACTTC

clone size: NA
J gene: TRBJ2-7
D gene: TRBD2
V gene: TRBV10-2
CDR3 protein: CASSEREEREQYF
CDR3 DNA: TGCGCCAGCAGTGAGCGGGAGGAAAGGGAGCAGTACTTC

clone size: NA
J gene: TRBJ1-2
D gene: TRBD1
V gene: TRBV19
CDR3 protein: CASSTRTGAATSYGYTF
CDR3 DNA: TGTGCCAGTAGTACGAGGACAGGGGCCGCAACGTCTTATGGCTACACCTTC

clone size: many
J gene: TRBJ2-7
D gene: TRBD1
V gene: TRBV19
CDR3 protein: CASSIDLGQGTYEQYF
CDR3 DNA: TGTGCCAGTAGTATAGATCTGGGACAGGGTACCTACGAGCAGTACTTC

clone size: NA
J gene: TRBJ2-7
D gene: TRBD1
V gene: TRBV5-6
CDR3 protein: CASSNDRGWSYEQYF
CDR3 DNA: TGTGCCAGCAGCAACGACAGGGGTTGGTCCTACGAGCAGTACTTC

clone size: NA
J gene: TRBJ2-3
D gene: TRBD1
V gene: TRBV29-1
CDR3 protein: CSVLDRGPKDTQYF
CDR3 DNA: TGCAGCGTTCTCGACAGGGGGCCGAAAGATACGCAGTATTTT

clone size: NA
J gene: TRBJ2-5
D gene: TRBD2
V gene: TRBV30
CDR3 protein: CAWSGLAGGVEQYF
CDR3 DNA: TGTGCCTGGAGTGGACTAGCGGGAGGGGTAGAGCAGTACTTC

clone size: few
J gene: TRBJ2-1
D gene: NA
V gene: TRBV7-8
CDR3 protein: CASSLDLSPRYNEQFF
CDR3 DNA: TGTGCCAGCAGCTTAGACCTATCCCCTCGATACAATGAGCAGTTCTTC

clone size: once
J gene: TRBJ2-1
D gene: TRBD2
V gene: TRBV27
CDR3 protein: CASSSGSSYNEQFF
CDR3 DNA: TGTGCCAGCTCCAGCGGGAGCTCCTACAATGAGCAGTTCTTC

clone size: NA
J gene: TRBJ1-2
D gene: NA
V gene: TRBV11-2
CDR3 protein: CASSSDRVGGYTF
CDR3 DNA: TGTGCCAGCAGCTCGGATCGGGTAGGCGGCTACACCTTC

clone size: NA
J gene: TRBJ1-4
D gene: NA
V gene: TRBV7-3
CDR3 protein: CASSLTPETNEKLFF
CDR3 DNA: TGTGCCAGCAGCTTAACACCGGAGACTAATGAAAAACTGTTTTTT

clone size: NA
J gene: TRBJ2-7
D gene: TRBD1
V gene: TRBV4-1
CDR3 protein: CASSPQGSSYEQYF
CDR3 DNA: TGCGCCAGCAGCCCACAGGGGTCTAGCTACGAGCAGTACTTC

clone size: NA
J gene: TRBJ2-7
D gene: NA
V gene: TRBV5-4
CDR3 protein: CASSSPGEGPYEQYF
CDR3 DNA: TGTGCCAGCAGCTCCCCAGGGGAGGGGCCCTACGAGCAGTACTTC

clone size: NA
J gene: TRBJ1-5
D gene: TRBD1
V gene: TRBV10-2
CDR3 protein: CASRQGQGMSQPQHF
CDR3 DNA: TGCGCCAGCAGACAGGGACAGGGGATGAGTCAGCCCCAGCATTTT

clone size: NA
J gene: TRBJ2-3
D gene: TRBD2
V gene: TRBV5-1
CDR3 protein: CASSSSGGILAGTDTQYF
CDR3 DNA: TGCGCCAGCAGCTCCTCAGGGGGAATACTAGCGGGAACAGATACGCAGTATTTT

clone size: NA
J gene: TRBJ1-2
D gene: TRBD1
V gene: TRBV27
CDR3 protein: CASSSIGQVYGYTF
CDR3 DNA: TGTGCCAGCAGTTCAATAGGACAGGTCTATGGCTACACCTTC

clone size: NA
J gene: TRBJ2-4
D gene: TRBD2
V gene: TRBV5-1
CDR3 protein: CASSYGTSQSRGIQYF
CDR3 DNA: TGCGCCAGCAGTTATGGGACTAGCCAAAGCAGGGGCATTCAGTACTTC

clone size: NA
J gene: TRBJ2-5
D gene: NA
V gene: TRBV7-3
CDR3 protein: CASSLTIEETQYF
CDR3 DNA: TGTGCCAGCAGCTTAACCATAGAAGAGACCCAGTACTTC

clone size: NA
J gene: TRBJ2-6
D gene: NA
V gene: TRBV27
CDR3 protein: CASSPGVPSGANVLTF
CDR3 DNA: TGTGCCAGCAGCCCCGGGGTGCCGTCTGGGGCCAACGTCCTGACTTTC

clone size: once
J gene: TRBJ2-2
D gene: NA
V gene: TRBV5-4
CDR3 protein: CASSLFLGSRAGELFF
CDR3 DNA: TGTGCCAGCAGCTTATTCCTCGGGAGTAGGGCCGGGGAGCTGTTTTTT

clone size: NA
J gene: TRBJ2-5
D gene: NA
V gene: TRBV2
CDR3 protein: CASSDPRPSGETQYF
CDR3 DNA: TGTGCCAGCAGTGATCCCCGGCCTAGTGGAGAGACCCAGTACTTC

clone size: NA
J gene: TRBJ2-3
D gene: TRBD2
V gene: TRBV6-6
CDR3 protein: CASQAWGGERDTQYF
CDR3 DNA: TGTGCCAGCCAAGCATGGGGGGGGGAGCGGGATACGCAGTATTTT

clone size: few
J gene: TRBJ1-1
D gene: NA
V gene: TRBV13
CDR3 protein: CASNANQGLNTEAFF
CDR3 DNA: TGTGCCAGCAACGCTAACCAGGGGCTGAACACTGAAGCTTTCTTT

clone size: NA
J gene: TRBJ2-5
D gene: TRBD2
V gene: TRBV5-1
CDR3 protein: CASRVAGDQETQYF
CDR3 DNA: TGCGCCAGCAGGGTAGCGGGGGACCAAGAGACCCAGTACTTC

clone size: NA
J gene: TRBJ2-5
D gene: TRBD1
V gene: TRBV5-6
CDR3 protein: CASSKDRVGETQYF
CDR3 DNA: TGTGCCAGCAGCAAAGACAGGGTTGGGGAGACCCAGTACTTC

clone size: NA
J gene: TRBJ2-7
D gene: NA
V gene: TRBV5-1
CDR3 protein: CASSFSNYEQYF
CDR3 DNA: TGCGCCAGCAGCTTTTCTAACTACGAGCAGTACTTC

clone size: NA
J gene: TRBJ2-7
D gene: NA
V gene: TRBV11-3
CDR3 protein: CASSSLPTDEQYF
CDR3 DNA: TGTGCCAGCAGCTCCCTCCCCACTGACGAGCAGTACTTC

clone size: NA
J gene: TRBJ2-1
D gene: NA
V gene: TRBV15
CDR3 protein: CATSRQATSYNEQFF
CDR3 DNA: TGTGCCACCAGCAGACAGGCTACTTCCTACAATGAGCAGTTCTTC

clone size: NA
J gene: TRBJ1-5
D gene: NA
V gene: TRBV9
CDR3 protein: CASSVGGLGQPQHF
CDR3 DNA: TGTGCCAGCAGCGTAGGGGGCTTGGGTCAGCCCCAGCATTTT

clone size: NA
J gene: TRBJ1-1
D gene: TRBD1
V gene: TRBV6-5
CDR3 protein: CASSSLGTGASEAFF
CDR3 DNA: TGTGCCAGCAGTTCCTTAGGGACAGGGGCAAGTGAAGCTTTCTTT

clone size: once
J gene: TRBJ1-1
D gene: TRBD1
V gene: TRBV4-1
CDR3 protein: CASSQPNRGYTEAFF
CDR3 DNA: TGCGCCAGCAGCCAACCAAACAGGGGATACACTGAAGCTTTCTTT

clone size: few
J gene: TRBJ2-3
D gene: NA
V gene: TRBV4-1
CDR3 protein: CASSQGRTDTQYF
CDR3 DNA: TGCGCCAGCAGCCAAGGGCGGACAGATACGCAGTATTTT